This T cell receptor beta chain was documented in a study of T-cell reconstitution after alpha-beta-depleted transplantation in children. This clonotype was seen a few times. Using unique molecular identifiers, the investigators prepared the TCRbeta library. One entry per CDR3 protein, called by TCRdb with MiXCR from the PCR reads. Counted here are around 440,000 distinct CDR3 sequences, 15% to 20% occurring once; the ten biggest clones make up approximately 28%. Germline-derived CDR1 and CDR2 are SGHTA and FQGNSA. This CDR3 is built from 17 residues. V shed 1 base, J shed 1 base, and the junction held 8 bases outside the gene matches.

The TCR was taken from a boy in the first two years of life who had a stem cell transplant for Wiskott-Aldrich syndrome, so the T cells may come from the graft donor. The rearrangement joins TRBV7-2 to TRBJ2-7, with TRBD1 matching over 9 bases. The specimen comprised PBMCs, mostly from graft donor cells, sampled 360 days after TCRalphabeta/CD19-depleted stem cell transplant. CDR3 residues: CASSLVGTGGMSYEQYF. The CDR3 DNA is TGTGCCAGCAGCTTAGTGGGAACAGGGGGCATGTCCTACGAGCAGTACTTC.